The present TCR beta chain was sequenced within a study of human T cells and chemical hapten exposure. As to time point: patch test 2, 6 weeks after DPC sensitization. As for treatment: therapeutic diphenylcyclopropenone sensitization with weekly scalp DPC. TCRdb re-called the RACE reads through MiXCR, storing one row per CDR3 protein. The sample records 95,000 or so distinct CDR3 sequences, about an eighth being singletons. To note about this clonotype: The antigen remains undetermined. A much larger clone sits a single nucleotide away, making a read error possible.

Whole-study results and caveats: Because all patients had alopecia, their immune responses might differ from healthy ones. Patch test scores rose with PT1 expanded TCR counts, a positive correlation.

Per the germline V gene, CDR1 is SQVTM and CDR2 is ANQGSEA. Trimming at V came to 4 bases and at J to 1 base, leaving 7 bases not matched to a gene. There are 15 residues in the CDR3. The chain couples TRBV29-1 to TRBJ1-3; TRBD1 matches 7 bases. The clonotype was recovered from a woman between 35 and 50 years old with alopecia areata. Some clones in this sample may be carry-over from other donors' samples. The sequences come from whole blood, collected in connection with sensitization to the hapten diphenylcyclopropenone (DPC). The CDR3 DNA reads TGCAGCGTTGTAGATAGGGGGCAATCTGGAAACACCATATATTTT. This codes for CSVVDRGQSGNTIYF.